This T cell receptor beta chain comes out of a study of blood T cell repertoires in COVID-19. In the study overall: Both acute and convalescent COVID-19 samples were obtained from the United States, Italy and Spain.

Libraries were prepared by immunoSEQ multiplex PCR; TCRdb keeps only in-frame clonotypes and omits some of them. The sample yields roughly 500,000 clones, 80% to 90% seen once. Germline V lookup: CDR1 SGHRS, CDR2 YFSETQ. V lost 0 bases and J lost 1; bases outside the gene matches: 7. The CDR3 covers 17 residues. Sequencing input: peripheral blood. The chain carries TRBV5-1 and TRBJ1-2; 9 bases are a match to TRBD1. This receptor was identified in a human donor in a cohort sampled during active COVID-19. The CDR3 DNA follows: TGCGCCAGCAGCTTGGGGGACTTGGACAGGGGTAACTATGGCTACACCTTC. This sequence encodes CASSLGDLDRGNYGYTF.